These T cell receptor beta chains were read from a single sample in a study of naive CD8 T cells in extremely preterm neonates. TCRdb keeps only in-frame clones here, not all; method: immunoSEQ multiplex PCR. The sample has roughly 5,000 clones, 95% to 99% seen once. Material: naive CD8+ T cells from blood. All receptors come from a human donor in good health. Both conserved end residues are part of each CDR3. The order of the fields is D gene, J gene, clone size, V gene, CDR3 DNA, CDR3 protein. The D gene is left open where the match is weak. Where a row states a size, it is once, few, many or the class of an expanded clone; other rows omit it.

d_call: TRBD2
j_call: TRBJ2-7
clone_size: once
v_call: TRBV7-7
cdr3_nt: TGTGCTAGCAGCCCGGGACTAGCGGGGGCCTACGAGCAGTACTTC
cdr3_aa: CASSPGLAGAYEQYF

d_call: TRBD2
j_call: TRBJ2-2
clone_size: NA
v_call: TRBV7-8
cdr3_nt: TGTGCCAGCAGCTTAGAGTCGCGGGGAGGGTGGACCGGGGAGCTGTTTTTT
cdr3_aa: CASSLESRGGWTGELFF

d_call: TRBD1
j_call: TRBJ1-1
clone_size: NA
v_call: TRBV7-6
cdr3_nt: TGTGCCAGCAGCTTAGAGGGGGCGAACACTGAAGCTTTCTTT
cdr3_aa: CASSLEGANTEAFF

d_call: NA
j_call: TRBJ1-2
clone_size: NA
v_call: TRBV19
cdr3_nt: TGTGCCAGTAGTATTAGGGGGAGAAACTATGGCTACACCTTC
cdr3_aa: CASSIRGRNYGYTF

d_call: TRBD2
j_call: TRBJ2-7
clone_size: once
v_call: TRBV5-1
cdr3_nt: TGCGCCAGCAGCTCTAGTAGCGGGAGCTCCTACGAGCAGTACTTC
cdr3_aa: CASSSSSGSSYEQYF

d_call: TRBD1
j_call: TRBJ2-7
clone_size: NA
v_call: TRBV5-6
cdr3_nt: TGTGCCAGCAGCGGTCAGGGACAGTTCTACGAGCAGTACTTC
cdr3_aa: CASSGQGQFYEQYF

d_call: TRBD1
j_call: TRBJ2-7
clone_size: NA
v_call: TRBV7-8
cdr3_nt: TGTGCCAGCAGCTCAACAGGGGACGACTCCTACGAGCAGTACTTC
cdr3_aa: CASSSTGDDSYEQYF

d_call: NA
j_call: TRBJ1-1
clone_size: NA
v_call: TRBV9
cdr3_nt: TGTGCCAGCAGCGTAGCGGTTTCTATCGTGAACACTGAAGCTTTCTTT
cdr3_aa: CASSVAVSIVNTEAFF

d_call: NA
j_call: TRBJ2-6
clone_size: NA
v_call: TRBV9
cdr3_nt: TGTGCCAGCAGCGTAGGACTTACCGGGGCCAACGTCCTGACTTTC
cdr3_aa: CASSVGLTGANVLTF

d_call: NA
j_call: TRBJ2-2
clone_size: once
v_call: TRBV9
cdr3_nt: TGTGCCAGCAGCGTAGTCGCCGCTCGGACTCCAAACACCGGGGAGCTGTTTTTT
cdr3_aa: CASSVVAARTPNTGELFF

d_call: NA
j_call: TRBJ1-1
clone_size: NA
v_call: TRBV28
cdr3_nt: TGTGCCAGCAGTTGGGGCAGTGAAGCTTTCTTT
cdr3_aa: CASSWGSEAFF

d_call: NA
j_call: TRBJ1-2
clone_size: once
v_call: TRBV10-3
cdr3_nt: TGTGCCATCAGTGAGAAACACCGGGACTTTCAGAGACCGGTGGGCTATGGCTACACCTTC
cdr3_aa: CAISEKHRDFQRPVGYGYTF

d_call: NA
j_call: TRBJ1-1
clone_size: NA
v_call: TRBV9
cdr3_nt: TGTGCCAGCAGCGTAGGAAAAGGGAGGACTGAAGCTTTCTTT
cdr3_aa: CASSVGKGRTEAFF

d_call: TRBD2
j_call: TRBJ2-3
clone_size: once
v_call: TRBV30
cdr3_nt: TGTGCCTGGACTCAACTGGCGGGAGGGGTCCCAGATACGCAGTATTTT
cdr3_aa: CAWTQLAGGVPDTQYF

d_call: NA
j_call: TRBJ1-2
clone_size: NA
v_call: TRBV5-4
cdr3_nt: TGTGCCTCAGCCGGGGACTATGGCTACACCTTC
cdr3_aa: CASAGDYGYTF

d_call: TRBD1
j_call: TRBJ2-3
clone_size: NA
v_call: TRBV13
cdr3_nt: TGTGCCAGCAGTACCGGGACAGAAGTCGCAGATACGCAGTATTTT
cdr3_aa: CASSTGTEVADTQYF

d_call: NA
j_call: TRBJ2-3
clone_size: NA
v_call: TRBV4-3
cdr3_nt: TGCGCCAGCAGCCAAGACAACAGCGGGACAGGAGATACGCAGTATTTT
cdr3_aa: CASSQDNSGTGDTQYF

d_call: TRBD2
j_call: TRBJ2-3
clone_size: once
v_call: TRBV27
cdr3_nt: TGTGCCAGCAGTTTAGGGACTAGCGGGAGGCCAGATACGCAGTATTTT
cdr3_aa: CASSLGTSGRPDTQYF

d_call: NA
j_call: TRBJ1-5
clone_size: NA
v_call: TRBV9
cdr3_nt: TGTGCCAGCAGCGTAGTGGGGGAGGGTCAGCCCCAGCATTTT
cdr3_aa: CASSVVGEGQPQHF

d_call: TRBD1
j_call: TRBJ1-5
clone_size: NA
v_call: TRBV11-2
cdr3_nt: TGTGCCAGCAGCCTCGGGACAGGGGCTAGGACGCGCAATCAGCCCCAGCATTTT
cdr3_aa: CASSLGTGARTRNQPQHF

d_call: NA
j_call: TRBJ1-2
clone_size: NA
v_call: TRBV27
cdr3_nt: TGTGCCAGCAGTTTACGACAGAACTATGGCTACACCTTC
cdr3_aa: CASSLRQNYGYTF

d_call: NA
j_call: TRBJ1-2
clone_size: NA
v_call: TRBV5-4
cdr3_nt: TGTGCCAGCAAGCTGGCCGTACCAGGAAAGATCTATGGCTACACCTTC
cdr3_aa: CASKLAVPGKIYGYTF

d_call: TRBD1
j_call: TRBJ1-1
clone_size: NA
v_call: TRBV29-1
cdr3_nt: TGCAGCGCGGACAGGGAGGCAGGGGAAGCTTTCTTT
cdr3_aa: CSADREAGEAFF

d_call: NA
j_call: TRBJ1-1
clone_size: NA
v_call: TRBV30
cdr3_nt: TGTGCCTGGAGTCCCGAGTACCCCACTGAAGCTTTCTTT
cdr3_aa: CAWSPEYPTEAFF

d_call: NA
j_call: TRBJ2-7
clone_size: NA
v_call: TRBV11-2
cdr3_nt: TGTGCCAGCAGCTCCGGTTCCCCCGGACTTTACGAGCAGTACTTC
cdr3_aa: CASSSGSPGLYEQYF